This TCR beta chain was obtained from a study of cytotoxic CD8 clonotypes in ibrutinib-treated CLL (dated by TCRdb to the early 2020s). At the level of the whole study: The cohort was composed of some ten relapsed/refractory and roughly 16 treatment-naive patients; IGHV unmutated status was identified in 17 patients. Responses were partial in 24 patients and complete in 2; after median about 63 months follow-up, about 14 stayed in remission and approximately twelve progressed. Response samples were taken after a median of approximately 13 months on treatment, ranging from roughly 6 to 36 months. On average, each sample yielded some 250,000 productive templates and tens of thousands of productive rearrangements. Longitudinal samples were obtainable from 26 of the 86 participants in the trial. Cryopreserved peripheral blood mononuclear cells were obtained prior to treatment, at the time of response, and at either disease progression or sustained remission. Every remission and progressive disease sample was obtained while ibrutinib was still being received by the patients. Points the paper makes about the study in general: Public clonotypes were found to be uncommon and were observed to contract or remain stable during treatment; the increase in clonality was shown to reflect expansion of private clonotypes at ibrutinib response. Sampling times were not matched between patients in sustained remission and patients whose disease was progressing, and lymph node repertoires were not examined. At ibrutinib response clonality went up, during sustained remission it held steady, and at progression it dropped back toward baseline. Baseline clonality exceeded that of age-matched healthy donors and correlated strongly with circulating CD8+ T-cell counts.

A note on this clone: No antigen is known for it. One base away there is no much larger clone; base qualities are not given.

Each clonotype received, on average, approximately 9.9x coverage in deep resolution sequencing performed on a MiSeq, where the target depth lay between 1 in 1 million and 1 in 200,000 T cells. The immunoSEQ hsTCRB Kit was used to generate the TCR beta libraries. Processing in the source paper ran as follows. Data were analyzed with ImmunoSEQ Data Assistant and ImmunoSEQ Analyzer, with V, D and J genes assigned per IMGT definitions. Clonality, which ranges from 0 to 1, was calculated as one minus the normalized Shannon entropy of productive rearrangement frequencies. Public clonotype analysis was restricted to overrepresented clonotypes comprising at least 0.05% of each patient's repertoire. Approximately 12 repertoires from age-matched healthy donors, obtained from immuneACCESS, served as clonality controls. The immuneACCESS repertoire file appears here via TCRdb, limited to in-frame rearrangements. These files lack a portion of the clones; in checked studies, under half of the deficit traces to unresolved V genes, and the cause of the others is not known. V and J calls and clone size are copied from that table; D and trimming were computed from the DNA. The sample has approximately 100,000 clones on record, around 73% of them singletons. In total, the top ten clones hold about 33% of the sample.

The sample's time point, from its label and the paper: approximately twelve months on ibrutinib. For TCR beta library preparation, roughly 2 micrograms of genomic DNA were isolated from cryopreserved PBMCs. Longitudinal blood samples from CLL patients on ibrutinib monotherapy were analyzed using high-throughput TCR beta sequencing. The patients took part in an open-label, single-center phase 2 trial of ibrutinib monotherapy. The CDR3 runs 13 residues from the cysteine to the phenylalanine. Here the CDR3 DNA is all that survives: 39 bases in frame from base 1. V is pared back by 1 base and J by 2 bases, with 6 bases lying between the germline termini. CDR1 and CDR2, looked up from the germline V gene (reference sequence), are LNHDA and SQIVND.

The TCR was taken from a human donor with chronic lymphocytic leukemia. This specimen consisted of PBMCs, obtained after 12 months of ibrutinib treatment. The V and J segments used are TRBV19 and TRBJ2-7; tentative D gene TRBD1, with 6 bases matching. The DNA reads TGTGCCAGTAGTATAGGGACAGCCTACGAGCAGTACTTC. This gives the protein CASSIGTAYEQYF.